The rows below give T cell receptor beta chains drawn from one sample of a study of low-dose radiotherapy and immunotherapy resistance in tumors. TCRdb recomputed calls from the reads with MiXCR, one row per CDR3 protein. Here the sample spans about 35,000 distinct CDR3 sequences, roughly 20% being singletons. The material sequenced was PBMCs, taken after low-dose radiotherapy plus immunotherapy. These receptors all stem from a female donor with ovarian cancer. Each CDR3 is given with its conserved first and last residue. The order of the fields is J gene, V gene, CDR3 protein.

>TRBJ1-2|TRBV7-9
CASSKTPNGYTF
>TRBJ1-2|TRBV10-3
CASTGERSHGYTF
>TRBJ1-2|TRBV5-1
CASSPTGQVPPNYGYTF
>TRBJ2-2|TRBV25-1
CASSDWWFAGDTGELFF
>TRBJ1-6|TRBV16
CASSREISSPLHF
>TRBJ2-1|TRBV7-8
CASSPAPASGDNEQFF
>TRBJ2-3|TRBV5-1
CASSFGLAGDTQYF
>TRBJ2-6|TRBV5-1
CASTQGTGANVLTF
>TRBJ2-1|TRBV5-1
CASSLAGGGPYNEQFF
>TRBJ1-6|TRBV20-1
CSARANRGYNSPLHF
>TRBJ2-7|TRBV9
CASSVGEAGGPYEQYF
>TRBJ2-3|TRBV5-3
CASEEVTDTQYF